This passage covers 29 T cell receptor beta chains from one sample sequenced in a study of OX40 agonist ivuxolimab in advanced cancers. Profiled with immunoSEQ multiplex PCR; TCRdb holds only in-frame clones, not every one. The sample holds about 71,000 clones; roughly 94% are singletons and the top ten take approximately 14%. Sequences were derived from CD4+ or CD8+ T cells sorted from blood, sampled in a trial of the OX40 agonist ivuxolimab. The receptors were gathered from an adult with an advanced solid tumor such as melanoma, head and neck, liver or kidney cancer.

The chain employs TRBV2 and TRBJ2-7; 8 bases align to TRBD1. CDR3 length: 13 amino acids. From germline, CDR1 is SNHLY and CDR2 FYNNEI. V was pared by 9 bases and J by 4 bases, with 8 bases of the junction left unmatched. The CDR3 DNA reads TGTGCCAGTCACAGGGGGTTTGGGTACGAGCAGTACTTC. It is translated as CASHRGFGYEQYF.

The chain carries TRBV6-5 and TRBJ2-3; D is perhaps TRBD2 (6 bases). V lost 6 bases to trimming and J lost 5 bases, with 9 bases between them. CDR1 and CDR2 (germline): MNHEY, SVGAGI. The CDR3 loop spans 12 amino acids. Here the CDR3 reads CASSPGEDTQYF. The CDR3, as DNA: TGTGCCAGCAGCCCGGGGGAAGATACGCAGTATTTT.

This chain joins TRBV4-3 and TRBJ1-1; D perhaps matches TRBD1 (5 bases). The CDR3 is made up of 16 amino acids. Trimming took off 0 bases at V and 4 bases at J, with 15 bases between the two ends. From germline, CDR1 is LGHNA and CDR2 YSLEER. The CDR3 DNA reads TGCGCCAGCAGCCAAGATCGGGGGTATGGGTTCACTGAAGCTTTCTTT. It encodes CASSQDRGYGFTEAFF.

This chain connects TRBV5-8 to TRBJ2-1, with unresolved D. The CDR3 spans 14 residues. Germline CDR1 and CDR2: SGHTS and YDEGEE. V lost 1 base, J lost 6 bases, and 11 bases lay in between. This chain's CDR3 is CASSLRPSGNEQFF. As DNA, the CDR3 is TGTGCCAGCAGCTTGCGTCCTAGTGGCAATGAGCAGTTCTTC.

The CDR3 nucleotides read TGTGCCAGCAGCCAGGCTGGAGGTCTGGGAGAGACCCAGTACTTC. The encoded protein is CASSQAGGLGETQYF. V is TRBV7-3 and J is TRBJ2-5; D may be TRBD2 (5 bases). The V gene lost 5 bases and the J gene lost 4 bases, with 17 bases spanning the gap. Germline V CDR1 and CDR2: SGHTA, FQGTGA. CDR3 length: 15 amino acids.

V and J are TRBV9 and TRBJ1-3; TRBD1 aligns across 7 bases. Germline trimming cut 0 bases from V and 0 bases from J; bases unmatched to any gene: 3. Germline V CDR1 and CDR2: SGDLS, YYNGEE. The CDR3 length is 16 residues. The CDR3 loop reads CASSVGRTGSGNTIYF. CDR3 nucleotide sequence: TGTGCCAGCAGCGTAGGGCGGACAGGCTCTGGAAACACCATATATTTT.

The CDR3 loop reads CASSPISSYNEQFF. The CDR3 bases are TGTGCCAGCAGCCCGATTAGCTCCTACAATGAGCAGTTCTTC. The rearrangement joins TRBV7-6 to TRBJ2-1; unclear D gene. CDR1 is SGHVS and CDR2 is FNYEAQ in the germline V gene. The CDR3 extends over 14 amino acids. Trimming stripped 5 bases from V and 0 bases from J, with 8 bases between.

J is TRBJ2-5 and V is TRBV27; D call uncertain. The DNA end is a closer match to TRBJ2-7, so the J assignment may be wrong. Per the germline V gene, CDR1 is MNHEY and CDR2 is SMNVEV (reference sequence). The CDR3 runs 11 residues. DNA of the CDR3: TGTGCCAGCAGGGGCTCCTACGAGCAGTACTTC. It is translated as CASRGSYEQYF.

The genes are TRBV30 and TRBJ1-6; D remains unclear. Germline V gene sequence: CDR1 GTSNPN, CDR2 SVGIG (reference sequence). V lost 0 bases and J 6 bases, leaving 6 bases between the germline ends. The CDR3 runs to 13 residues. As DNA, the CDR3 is TGTGCCTGGAGTGTACATTTTAATTCACCCCTCCACTTT. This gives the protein CAWSVHFNSPLHF.

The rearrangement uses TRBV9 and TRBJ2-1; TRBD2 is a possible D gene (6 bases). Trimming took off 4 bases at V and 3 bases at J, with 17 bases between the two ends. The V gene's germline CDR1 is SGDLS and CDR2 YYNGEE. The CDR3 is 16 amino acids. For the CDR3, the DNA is TGTGCCAGCAGCCCGAGCCGATACGGGGGCTACAATGAGCAGTTCTTC. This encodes CASSPSRYGGYNEQFF. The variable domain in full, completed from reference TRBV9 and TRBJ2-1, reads DSGVTQTPKHLITATGQRVTLRCSPRSGDLSVYWYQQSLDQGLQFLIQYYNGEERAKGNILERFSAQQFPDLHSELNLSSLELGDSALYFCASSPSRYGGYNEQFFGPGTRLTVL.

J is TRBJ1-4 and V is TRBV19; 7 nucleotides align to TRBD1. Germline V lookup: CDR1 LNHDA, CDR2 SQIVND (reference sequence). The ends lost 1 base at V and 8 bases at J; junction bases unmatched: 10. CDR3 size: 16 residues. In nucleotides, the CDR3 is TGTGCCAGTAGTATAGGGTCCACAGGGGTAAGAGAAAAACTGTTTTTT. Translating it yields CASSIGSTGVREKLFF.

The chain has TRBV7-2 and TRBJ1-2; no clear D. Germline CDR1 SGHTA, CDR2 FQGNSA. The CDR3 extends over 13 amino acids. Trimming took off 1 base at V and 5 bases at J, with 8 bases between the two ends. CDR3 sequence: CASSLEGRYGYTF. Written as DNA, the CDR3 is TGTGCCAGCAGCTTAGAAGGGCGATATGGCTACACCTTC.

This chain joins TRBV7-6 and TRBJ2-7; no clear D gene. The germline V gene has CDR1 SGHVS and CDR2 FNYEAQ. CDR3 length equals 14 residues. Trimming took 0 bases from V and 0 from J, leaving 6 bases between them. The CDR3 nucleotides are TGTGCCAGCAGCTTAGCGGATAGCTCCTACGAGCAGTACTTC. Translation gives CASSLADSSYEQYF.

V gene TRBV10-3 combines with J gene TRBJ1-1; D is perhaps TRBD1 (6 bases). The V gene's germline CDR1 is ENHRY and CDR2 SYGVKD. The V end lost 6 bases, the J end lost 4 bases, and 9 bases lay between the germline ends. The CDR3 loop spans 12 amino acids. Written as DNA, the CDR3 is TGTGCCATCAGAGAGGGGGGCACTGAAGCTTTCTTT. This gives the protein CAIREGGTEAFF.

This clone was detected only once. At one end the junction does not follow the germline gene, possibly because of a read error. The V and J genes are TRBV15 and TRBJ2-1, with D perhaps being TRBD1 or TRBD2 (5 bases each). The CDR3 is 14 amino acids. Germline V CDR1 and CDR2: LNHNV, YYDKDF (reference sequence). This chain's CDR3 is CATSGEGKGEEQFF. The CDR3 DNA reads TGTGCCACCAGCGGAGAGGGGAAGGGCGAGGAGCAGTTCTTC.

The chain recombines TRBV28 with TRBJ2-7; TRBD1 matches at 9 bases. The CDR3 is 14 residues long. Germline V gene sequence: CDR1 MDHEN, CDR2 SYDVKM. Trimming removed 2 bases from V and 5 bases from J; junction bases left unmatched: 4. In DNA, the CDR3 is TGTGCCAGCAGTTTAGGGACAGGGATCGACGAGCAGTACTTC. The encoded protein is CASSLGTGIDEQYF.

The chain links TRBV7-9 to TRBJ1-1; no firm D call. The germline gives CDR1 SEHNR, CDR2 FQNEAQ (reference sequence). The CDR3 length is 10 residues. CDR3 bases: TGTGGGGCCGGGAGCACTGAAGCTTTCTTT. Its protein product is CGAGSTEAFF.

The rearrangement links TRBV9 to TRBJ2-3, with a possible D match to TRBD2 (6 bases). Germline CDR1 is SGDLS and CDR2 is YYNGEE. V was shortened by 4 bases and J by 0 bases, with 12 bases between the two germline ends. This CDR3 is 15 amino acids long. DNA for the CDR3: TGTGCCAGCAGCTTCGGCGGGACTAGCACAGATACGCAGTATTTT. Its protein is CASSFGGTSTDTQYF.

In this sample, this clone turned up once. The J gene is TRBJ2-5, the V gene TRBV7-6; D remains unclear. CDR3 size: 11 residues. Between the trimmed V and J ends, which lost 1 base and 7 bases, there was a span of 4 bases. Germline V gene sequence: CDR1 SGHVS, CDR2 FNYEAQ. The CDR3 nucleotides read TGTGCCAGCAGCTTAGGGGTGACCCAGTACTTC. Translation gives CASSLGVTQYF.

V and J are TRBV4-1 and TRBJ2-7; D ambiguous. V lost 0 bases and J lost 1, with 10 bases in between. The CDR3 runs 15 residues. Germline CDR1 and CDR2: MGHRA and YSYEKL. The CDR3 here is CASSQDRAESYEQYF. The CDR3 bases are TGCGCCAGCAGCCAAGATCGGGCAGAATCCTACGAGCAGTACTTC.

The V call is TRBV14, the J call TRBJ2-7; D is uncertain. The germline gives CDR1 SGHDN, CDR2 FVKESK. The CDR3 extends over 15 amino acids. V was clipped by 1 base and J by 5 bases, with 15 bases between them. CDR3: CASSQGTWGWNEQYF. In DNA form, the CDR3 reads TGTGCCAGCAGCCAAGGGACCTGGGGATGGAACGAGCAGTACTTC. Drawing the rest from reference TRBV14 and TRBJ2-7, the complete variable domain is EAGVTQFPSHSVIEKGQTVTLRCDPISGHDNLYWYRRVMGKEIKFLLHFVKESKQDESGMPNNRFLAERTGGTYSTLKVQPAELEDSGVYFCASSQGTWGWNEQYFGPGTRLTVT.

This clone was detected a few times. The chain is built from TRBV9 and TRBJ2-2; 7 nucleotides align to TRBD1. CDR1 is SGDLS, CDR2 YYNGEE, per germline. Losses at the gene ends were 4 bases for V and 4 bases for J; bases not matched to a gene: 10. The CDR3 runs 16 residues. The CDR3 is CASSPFSGQTTGELFF. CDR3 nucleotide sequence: TGTGCCAGCAGCCCCTTCTCGGGACAGACCACCGGGGAGCTGTTTTTT.

The DNA for the CDR3 is TGCGCCAGCAGCCCCCCGGGGGGGGAGACCCAGTACTTC. It specifies CASSPPGGETQYF. The rearrangement links TRBV4-1 to TRBJ2-5, with TRBD2 matching 8 bases. The length of the CDR3 is 13 residues. Germline loops: CDR1 MGHRA, CDR2 YSYEKL. J gave up 5 bases and V 4 bases, and 3 bases lay outside the gene matches.

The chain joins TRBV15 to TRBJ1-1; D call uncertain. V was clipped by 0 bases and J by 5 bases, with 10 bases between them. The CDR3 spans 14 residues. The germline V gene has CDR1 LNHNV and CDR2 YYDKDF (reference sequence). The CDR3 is CATSRDWAVTEAFF. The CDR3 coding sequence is TGTGCCACCAGCAGAGATTGGGCAGTTACTGAAGCTTTCTTT.

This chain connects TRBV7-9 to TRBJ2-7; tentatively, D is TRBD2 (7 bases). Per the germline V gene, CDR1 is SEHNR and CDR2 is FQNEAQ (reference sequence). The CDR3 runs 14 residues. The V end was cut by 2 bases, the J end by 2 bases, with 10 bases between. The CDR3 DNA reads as TGTGCCAGCAGCTTACCGCGGGGGCCCTACGAGCAGTACTTC. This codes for CASSLPRGPYEQYF.

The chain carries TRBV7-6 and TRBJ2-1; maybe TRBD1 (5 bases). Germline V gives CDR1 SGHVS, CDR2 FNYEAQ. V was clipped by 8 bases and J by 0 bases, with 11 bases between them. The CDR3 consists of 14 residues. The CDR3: CASQQESSYNEQFF. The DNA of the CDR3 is TGTGCCAGCCAACAGGAAAGCTCCTACAATGAGCAGTTCTTC.

CDR3 in amino acids: CAWSVGYNEQFF. Here the CDR3 DNA reads TGTGCCTGGAGTGTGGGTTACAATGAGCAGTTCTTC. The chain recombines TRBV30 with TRBJ2-1; D gene unclear. This CDR3 has 12 residues. Trimming took 0 bases from V and 4 from J, leaving 4 bases between them. Germline CDR1 and CDR2: GTSNPN and SVGIG (reference sequence).

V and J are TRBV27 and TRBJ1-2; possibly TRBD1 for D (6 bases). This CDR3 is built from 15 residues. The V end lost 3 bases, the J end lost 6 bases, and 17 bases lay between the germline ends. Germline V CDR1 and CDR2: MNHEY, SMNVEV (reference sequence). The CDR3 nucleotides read TGTGCCAGCAGTTTTATCCCCCTGGACAGACATGGCTACACCTTC. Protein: CASSFIPLDRHGYTF.

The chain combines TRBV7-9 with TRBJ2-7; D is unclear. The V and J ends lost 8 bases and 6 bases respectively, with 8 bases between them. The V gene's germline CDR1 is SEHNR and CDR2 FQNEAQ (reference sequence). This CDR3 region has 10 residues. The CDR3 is CASSKVEQYF. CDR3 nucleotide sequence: TGTGCCAGCTCCAAGGTCGAGCAGTACTTC. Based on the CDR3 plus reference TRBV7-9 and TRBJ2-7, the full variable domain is DTGVSQNPRHKITKRGQNVTFRCDPISEHNRLYWYRQTLGQGPEFLTYFQNEAQLEKSRLLSDRFSAERPKGSFSTLEIQRTEQGDSAMYLCASSKVEQYFGPGTRLTVT.